The 3 T cell receptor beta chains given below trace back to one sample, sequenced in a study of cytotoxic CD8 clonotypes in ibrutinib-treated CLL. Produced via immunoSEQ multiplex PCR; TCRdb's table is partial and in-frame only. There are about 63,000 clones in the sample; approximately 71% occur only once, and 35% to 55% lies in the top ten. Sample: PBMCs, taken after 12 months of ibrutinib treatment. These receptors all come from a human donor with chronic lymphocytic leukemia.

This chain links TRBV28 with TRBJ2-5, with no clear D. This CDR3 is built from 16 residues. Germline lookup yields CDR1 MDHEN and CDR2 SYDVKM. V was trimmed by 3 bases and J by 0 bases, leaving 14 bases between them. CDR3 residues: CASSFSPTWYQETQYF. The CDR3 DNA reads TGTGCCAGCAGTTTTTCCCCGACATGGTACCAAGAGACCCAGTACTTC.

The chain couples TRBV5-1 to TRBJ2-1; D unresolved. Trimming cost V 0 bases and J 8 bases, with 3 bases left between them. The germline V gene has CDR1 SGHRS and CDR2 YFSETQ. This CDR3 has 11 residues. The CDR3 loop reads CASSLADEQFF. In nucleotides, the CDR3 is TGCGCCAGCAGCTTGGCCGATGAGCAGTTCTTC.

This sequence joins TRBV19 and TRBJ2-3; D is unresolved. Germline V gene sequence: CDR1 LNHDA, CDR2 SQIVND (reference sequence). This CDR3 contains 14 residues. V gave up 1 base and J gave up 1 base, with 6 bases separating them. This CDR3 reads CASSIGSGTDTQYF. The CDR3 DNA reads TGTGCCAGTAGTATAGGGTCCGGCACAGATACGCAGTATTTT.